This T cell receptor (beta chain) was sequenced for a study of CD8 T cells in Susac syndrome. The RNA, roughly 0.5 to 1 ug, was put through reverse transcription using random hexamers. Amplification of TCR beta CDR3 was carried out by immunoSEQ multiplex PCR, which covered 54 Vbeta and 13 Jbeta segments. Via MiXCR, TCRdb re-called the immunoSEQ multiplex PCR reads, giving one row per CDR3 protein. Of around 200,000 distinct CDR3 sequences in the sample, almost 96% were seen once. Sequencing targeted TCR beta in T cells from blood (CD8+ and CD4+). TEMRA cells were FACS-enriched, while CD8+ and CD4+ T cells were negatively isolated. The TCR originated in a human donor with multiple sclerosis. The sample consisted of CD4+ T cells from PBMCs.

The CDR3 here is CASSEVWTQYF. CDR3 nucleotides: TGTGCCAGCAGTGAAGTATGGACCCAGTACTTC. This rearrangement joins TRBV6-1 to TRBJ2-5; no firm D call. The CDR3 consists of 11 residues. The V end lost 1 base, the J end lost 7 bases, and 4 bases lay between the germline ends. The germline V gene encodes CDR1 MNHNS and CDR2 SASEGT.